A single sample is the source of the 10 T cell receptor beta chains below, sequenced in a study of shared clonotypes between healthy human individuals. Sequencing was performed with immunoSEQ multiplex PCR; in TCRdb, only in-frame clones are kept and a portion is missing. Of about 480,000 clones in the sample, 60% to 80% were seen once. The sequencing sample was made of PBMCs. These receptor sequences come from a woman in her thirties or forties in good health. Some clones in this sample may be carry-over from other donors' samples.

About this clone itself: One junction end disagrees with the germline gene, perhaps due to a read error. V is TRBV5-4 and J is TRBJ2-5, with 15 bases matching TRBD2. This CDR3 contains 15 residues. The germline V gene has CDR1 SGHNT and CDR2 YYREEE (reference sequence). The CDR3 coding sequence is TGCGCCAGCAGCCAGGGGACTAGCGGGAGGGAGACCCAGTACTTC. Protein: CASSQGTSGRETQYF.

The V gene is TRBV2, the J gene TRBJ2-5; D may be TRBD1 (5 bases). The germline V gene has CDR1 SNHLY and CDR2 FYNNEI. V lost 7 bases to trimming and J lost 2 bases, with 14 bases between them. The CDR3 extends over 14 amino acids. DNA of the CDR3: TGTGCCAGCAAAACAGGAACCAAACAAGAGACCCAGTACTTC. Protein: CASKTGTKQETQYF. Full variable domain (missing parts from reference TRBV2 and TRBJ2-5): EPEVTQTPSHQVTQMGQEVILRCVPISNHLYFYWYRQILGQKVEFLVSFYNNEISEKSEIFDDQFSVERPDGSNFTLKIRSTKLEDSAMYFCASKTGTKQETQYFGPGTRLLVL.

V is TRBV5-1 and J is TRBJ2-1, with D possibly being TRBD1 or TRBD2 (5 bases each). The germline V and J ends were trimmed by 0 bases and 9 bases, with 10 bases remaining between them. The CDR3 is 13 residues long. Germline CDR1 and CDR2: SGHRS and YFSETQ. CDR3 residues: CASSLGPGTEQFF. The CDR3 DNA follows: TGCGCCAGCAGCTTGGGGCCAGGGACTGAGCAGTTCTTC.

The chain links TRBV12-5 to TRBJ1-1, with a possible D match to TRBD1 (6 bases). Per germline, CDR1 LGHNT and CDR2 FRNRAP. With 0 bases removed from V and 0 bases from J, the gap between germline ends came to 11 bases. This CDR3 comprises 16 residues. CDR3 loop: CASGLVQGTLNTEAFF. The CDR3 DNA follows: TGTGCTAGTGGTTTGGTACAGGGAACGCTGAACACTGAAGCTTTCTTT.

The chain is built from TRBV6-6 and TRBJ1-2, with a tentative D call TRBD1 (5 bases). Trimming left V 3 bases short and J 3 bases short, with 8 bases between. CDR1 MNHNY and CDR2 SVGAGI come from the germline V gene (reference sequence). The CDR3 runs to 13 residues. CDR3 sequence: CASSYGRDYGYTF. CDR3 bases: TGTGCCAGCAGTTATGGCAGGGACTATGGCTACACCTTC.

This sequence joins TRBV10-2 and TRBJ2-3; 9 bases fit TRBD2. After removal of 7 bases from V and 4 bases from J, the junction contained 6 bases not matched to a gene. Germline V CDR1 and CDR2: WSHSY, SAAADI. The CDR3 is 14 amino acids. The CDR3 bases are TGCGCCAGCATGTTTGCGGGAGGGGCAGATACGCAGTATTTT. Protein sequence: CASMFAGGADTQYF.

The chain is built from TRBV5-4 and TRBJ2-1; a possible D gene is TRBD2 (6 bases). The CDR3 covers 16 residues. Trimming pared 3 bases from V and 4 bases from J, leaving 17 bases between. CDR1 is SGHNT and CDR2 is YYREEE in the germline V gene (reference sequence). The CDR3 reads CASSSEGNAGYNEQFF. DNA of the CDR3: TGTGCCAGCAGCTCCGAGGGGAACGCGGGATACAATGAGCAGTTCTTC.

The chain employs TRBV9 and TRBJ2-3; no clear D gene. CDR1 SGDLS and CDR2 YYNGEE come from the germline V gene. The CDR3 length is 13 residues. Trimming stripped 0 bases from V and 3 bases from J, with 5 bases between. CDR3 sequence reads: CASSVGQTDTQYF. The CDR3 region has the DNA TGTGCCAGCAGCGTAGGGCAGACAGATACGCAGTATTTT.

The V gene is TRBV7-3, the J gene TRBJ2-2; TRBD2 agrees at 10 bases. V gave up 2 bases and J gave up 2 bases; unmatched junction bases: 5. The CDR3 is 17 residues long. Germline loops: CDR1 SGHTA, CDR2 FQGTGA. CDR3: CASSLSSGRLNTGELFF. For the CDR3, the DNA is TGTGCCAGCAGCTTATCTAGCGGGAGATTAAACACCGGGGAGCTGTTTTTT.

This rearrangement joins TRBV2 to TRBJ2-5; D gene ambiguous. The length of the CDR3 is 16 residues. V was cut by 5 bases and J by 4 bases, with 20 bases left in between. CDR1 is SNHLY and CDR2 is FYNNEI in the germline V gene. CDR3 protein: CASSPTPFRFLETQYF. CDR3 nucleotide sequence: TGTGCCAGCAGTCCTACTCCTTTTCGGTTCTTAGAGACCCAGTACTTC.